A single sample gave rise to the 11 T cell receptor beta chains below, sequenced in a study of shared clonotypes between healthy human individuals. The assay was immunoSEQ multiplex PCR, and TCRdb's table has in-frame clones only and misses some. This sample yields about 460,000 clones, of which about 74% are seen a single time; more than 10% belongs to the top ten. The sample taken for sequencing was PBMCs. These receptors came from a middle-aged woman in good health. Some clones in this sample may be carry-over from other donors' samples.

This clone has only one observation. The V gene is TRBV4-3, the J gene TRBJ2-5; D gene unclear. The germline V and J ends were trimmed by 0 bases and 3 bases, with 5 bases remaining between them. There are 13 residues in the CDR3. Germline values: CDR1 LGHNA, CDR2 YSLEER. The CDR3 protein is CASSQDGEETQYF. The DNA of the CDR3 is TGCGCCAGCAGCCAAGATGGGGAAGAGACCCAGTACTTC.

V and J are TRBV5-6 and TRBJ1-3, with D possibly TRBD1 on 6 matching bases. V dropped 2 bases and J dropped 7 bases, with 13 bases sitting between them. Germline lookup yields CDR1 SGHDT and CDR2 YYEEEE. This CDR3 is built from 14 residues. CDR3 sequence (DNA): TGTGCCAGCAGCTTAAGGGGGTCTTCCAACACCATATATTTT. It encodes CASSLRGSSNTIYF.

The chain combines TRBV28 with TRBJ1-1; D not certain. The germline V and J ends were trimmed by 3 bases and 3 bases, with 17 bases remaining between them. The germline gives CDR1 MDHEN, CDR2 SYDVKM. The CDR3 is 16 residues long. The CDR3 DNA follows: TGTGCCAGCAGTTTGACGTCCAGACACCCGGACACTGAAGCTTTCTTT. Its protein product is CASSLTSRHPDTEAFF. Together with reference TRBV28 and TRBJ1-1, the CDR3 gives the full variable domain: DVKVTQSSRYLVKRTGEKVFLECVQDMDHENMFWYRQDPGLGLRLIYFSYDVKMKEKGDIPEGYSVSREKKERFSLILESASTNQTSMYLCASSLTSRHPDTEAFFGQGTRLTVV.

This clone was seen a handful of times. The chain joins TRBV5-4 to TRBJ1-2, with 7 bases fitting TRBD1. The CDR3 contains 12 residues. Germline loops: CDR1 SGHNT, CDR2 YYREEE (reference sequence). With V trimmed by 1 base and J by 8 bases, 2 bases remained unmatched. CDR3 loop: CASSLTGVGYTF. The DNA of the CDR3 is TGTGCCAGCAGCTTGACAGGGGTGGGCTACACCTTC. Variable domain in full (rest from reference TRBV5-4 and TRBJ1-2): ETGVTQSPTHLIKTRGQQVTLRCSSQSGHNTVSWYQQALGQGPQFIFQYYREEENGRGNFPPRFSGLQFPNYSSELNVNALELDDSALYLCASSLTGVGYTFGSGTRLTVV.

The chain employs TRBV6-6 and TRBJ1-5; 8 bases fit TRBD1. This CDR3 contains 15 residues. Germline V gene lookup returns CDR1 MNHNY and CDR2 SVGAGI (reference sequence). The J segment lost 1 base and the V segment lost 6 bases, leaving 5 bases of the junction unmatched. The CDR3 DNA sequence: TGTGCCAGCAGCAGGACAGGGTACAGCAATCAGCCCCAGCATTTT. Amino acid sequence: CASSRTGYSNQPQHF.

This chain uses TRBV19 with TRBJ1-1; D is perhaps TRBD1 (5 bases). CDR1 and CDR2 (germline): LNHDA, SQIVND (reference sequence). The length of the CDR3 is 14 residues. Trimming removed 5 bases from V and 3 bases from J, with 13 bases in between. The DNA of the CDR3 is TGTGCCAGTAGTTTTCAGCCCAGGGACACTGAAGCTTTCTTT. Amino acids: CASSFQPRDTEAFF.

The rearrangement uses TRBV11-2 and TRBJ1-2; 8 nucleotides agree with TRBD1. J lost 1 base, V lost 5 bases, and 9 bases had no gene match. CDR1 and CDR2 from the germline V gene are SGHAT and FQNNGV. There are 16 residues in the CDR3. Written as DNA, the CDR3 is TGTGCCAGCAGCCCTAGGAACGGACAGGGTAACTATGGCTACACCTTC. Translating gives CASSPRNGQGNYGYTF. Combining the CDR3 with reference TRBV11-2 and TRBJ1-2 gives the whole variable domain EAGVAQSPRYKIIEKRQSVAFWCNPISGHATLYWYQQILGQGPKLLIQFQNNGVVDDSQLPKDRFSAERLKGVDSTLKIQPAKLEDSAVYLCASSPRNGQGNYGYTFGSGTRLTVV.

The chain has TRBV5-4 and TRBJ2-3; D call uncertain. The CDR3 is made up of 11 amino acids. Trimming took off 4 bases at V and 6 bases at J, with 6 bases between the two ends. Germline CDR1 SGHNT, CDR2 YYREEE (reference sequence). CDR3 DNA: TGTGCCAGCAGCGAGGAGGATACGCAGTATTTT. Amino acids: CASSEEDTQYF. The variable domain in full, completed from reference TRBV5-4 and TRBJ2-3, reads ETGVTQSPTHLIKTRGQQVTLRCSSQSGHNTVSWYQQALGQGPQFIFQYYREEENGRGNFPPRFSGLQFPNYSSELNVNALELDDSALYLCASSEEDTQYFGPGTRLTVL.

This chain connects TRBV2 to TRBJ2-1; perhaps TRBD1 as D (6 bases). Trimming left V 5 bases short and J 3 bases short, with 14 bases between. The CDR3 sequence is 15 residues long. Germline CDR1 SNHLY, CDR2 FYNNEI. This CDR3 is CASSQQGGFYNEQFF. As DNA, the CDR3 is TGTGCCAGCAGTCAACAGGGCGGATTCTACAATGAGCAGTTCTTC.

This clone appeared once. The gene calls are TRBV27 and TRBJ1-1; 12 nucleotides align to TRBD1. Germline V gene sequence: CDR1 MNHEY, CDR2 SMNVEV (reference sequence). The CDR3 extends over 15 amino acids. Unmatched junction bases numbered 15, after V lost 5 bases and J lost 14 bases. CDR3 sequence (DNA): TGTGCCAGCAGTCTTGGGGGACAGGGGGCTCCCAGTGTCTTCTTT. Encoded protein: CASSLGGQGAPSVFF.

In the case of this clone: A far larger clone differs by one base, so this is likely a read error. The CDR3 loop is CASSDGRGGNIQYF. CDR3 DNA sequence: TGTGCCAGTAGTGATGGGAGGGGGGGAAACATTCAGTACTTC. The chain uses TRBV19 and TRBJ2-4, with a possible D match to TRBD2 (7 bases). This CDR3 region has 14 residues. V lost 5 bases and J lost 6, with 14 bases in between. Germline V gene data show CDR1 as LNHDA and CDR2 as SQIVND (reference sequence).